In its sample, the clone carrying this TCR beta chain was seen a few times. This entry is derived from a study of T cells in Graves' hyperthyroidism and ophthalmopathy. This CDR3 is built from 16 residues. Looked up from germline, CDR1 is LNHNV and CDR2 is YYDKDF (reference sequence). The V end lost 0 bases, the J end lost 2 bases, and 11 bases lay between the germline ends. RNA transcripts yielded amplified TCR beta CDR3 regions. First-round RT-PCR with HTBI primers amplified the TCR CDR3 region. MiXCR, run by TCRdb on the multiplex PCR reads, gives a single entry per CDR3 protein. The sample holds 400,000 or so distinct CDR3 sequences, more than 13% seen once.

The rearrangement links TRBV15 to TRBJ1-3; D may be TRBD1 (5 bases). The sequencing input was blood. The receptor was isolated from a man aged 50 to 60 with Graves' ophthalmopathy. The CDR3 is CATSRDLGRAGNTIYF. The CDR3 bases are TGTGCCACCAGCAGAGATCTCGGCAGGGCTGGAAACACCATATATTTT.